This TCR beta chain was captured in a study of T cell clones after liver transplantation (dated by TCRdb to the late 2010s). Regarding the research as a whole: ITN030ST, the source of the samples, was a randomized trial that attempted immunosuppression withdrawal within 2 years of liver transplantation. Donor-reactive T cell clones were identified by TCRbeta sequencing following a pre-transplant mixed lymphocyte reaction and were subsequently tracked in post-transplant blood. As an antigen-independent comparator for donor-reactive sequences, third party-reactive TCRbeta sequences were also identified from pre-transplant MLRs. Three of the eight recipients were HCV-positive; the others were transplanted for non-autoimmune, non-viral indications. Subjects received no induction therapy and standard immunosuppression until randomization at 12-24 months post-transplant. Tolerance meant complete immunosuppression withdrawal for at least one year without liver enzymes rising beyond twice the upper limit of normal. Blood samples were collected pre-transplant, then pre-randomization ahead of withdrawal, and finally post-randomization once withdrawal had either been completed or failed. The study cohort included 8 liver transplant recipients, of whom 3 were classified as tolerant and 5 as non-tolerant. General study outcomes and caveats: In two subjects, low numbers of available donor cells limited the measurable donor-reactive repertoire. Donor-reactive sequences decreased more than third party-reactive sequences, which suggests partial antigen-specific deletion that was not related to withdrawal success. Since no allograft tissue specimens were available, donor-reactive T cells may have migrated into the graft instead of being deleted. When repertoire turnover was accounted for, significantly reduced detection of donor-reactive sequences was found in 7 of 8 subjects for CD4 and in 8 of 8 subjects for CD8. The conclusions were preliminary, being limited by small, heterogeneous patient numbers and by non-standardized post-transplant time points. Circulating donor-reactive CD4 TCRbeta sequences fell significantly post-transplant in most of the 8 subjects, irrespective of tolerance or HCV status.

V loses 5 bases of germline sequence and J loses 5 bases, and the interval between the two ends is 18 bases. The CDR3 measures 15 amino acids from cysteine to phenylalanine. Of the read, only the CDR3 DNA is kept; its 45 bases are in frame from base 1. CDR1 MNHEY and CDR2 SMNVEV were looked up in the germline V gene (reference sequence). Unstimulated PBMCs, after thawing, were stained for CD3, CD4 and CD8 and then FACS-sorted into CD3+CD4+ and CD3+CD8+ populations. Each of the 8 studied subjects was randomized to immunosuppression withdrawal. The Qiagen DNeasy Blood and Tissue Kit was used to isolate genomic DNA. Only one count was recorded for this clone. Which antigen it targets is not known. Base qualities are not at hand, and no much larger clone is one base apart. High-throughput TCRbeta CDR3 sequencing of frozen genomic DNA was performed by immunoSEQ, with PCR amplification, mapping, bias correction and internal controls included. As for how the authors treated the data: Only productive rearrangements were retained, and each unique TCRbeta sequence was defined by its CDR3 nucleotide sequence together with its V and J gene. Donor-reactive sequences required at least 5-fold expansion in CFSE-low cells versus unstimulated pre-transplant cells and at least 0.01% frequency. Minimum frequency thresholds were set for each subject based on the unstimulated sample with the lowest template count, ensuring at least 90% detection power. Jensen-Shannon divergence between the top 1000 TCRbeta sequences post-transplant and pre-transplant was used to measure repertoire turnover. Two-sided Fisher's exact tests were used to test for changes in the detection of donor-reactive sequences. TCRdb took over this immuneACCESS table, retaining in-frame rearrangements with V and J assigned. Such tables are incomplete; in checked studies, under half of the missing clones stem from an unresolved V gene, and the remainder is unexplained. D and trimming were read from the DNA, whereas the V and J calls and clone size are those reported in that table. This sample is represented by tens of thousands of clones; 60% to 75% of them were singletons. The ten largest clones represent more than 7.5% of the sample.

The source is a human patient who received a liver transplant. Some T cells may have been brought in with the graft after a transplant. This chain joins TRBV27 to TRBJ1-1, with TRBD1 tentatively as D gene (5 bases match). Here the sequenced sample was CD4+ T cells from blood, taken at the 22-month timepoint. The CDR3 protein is CASSQYAGQTTEAFF. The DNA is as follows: TGTGCCAGCAGTCAATACGCGGGGCAGACGACTGAAGCTTTCTTT.